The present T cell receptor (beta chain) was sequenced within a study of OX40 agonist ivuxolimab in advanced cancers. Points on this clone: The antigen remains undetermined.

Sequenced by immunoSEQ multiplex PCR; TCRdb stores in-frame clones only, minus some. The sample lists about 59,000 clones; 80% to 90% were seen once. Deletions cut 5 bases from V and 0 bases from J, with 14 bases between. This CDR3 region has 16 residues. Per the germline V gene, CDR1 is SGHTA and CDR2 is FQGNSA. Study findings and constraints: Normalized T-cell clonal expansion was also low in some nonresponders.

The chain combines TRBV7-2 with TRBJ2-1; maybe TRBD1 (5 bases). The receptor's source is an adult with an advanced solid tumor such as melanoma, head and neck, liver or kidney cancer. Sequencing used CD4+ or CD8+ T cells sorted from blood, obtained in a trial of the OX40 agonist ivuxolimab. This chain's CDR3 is CASSLLQASSYNEQFF. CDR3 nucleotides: TGTGCCAGCAGCCTCCTACAGGCGAGCTCCTACAATGAGCAGTTCTTC.